The clone carrying this T cell receptor (beta chain) was observed at least ten times. Antigen unknown. Healthy Caucasian individuals made up all the donors. This specimen belongs to a study of identical twins. The study's findings and limits: Beta out-of-frame sequences showed weaker excess sharing between twins.

Carrying unique molecular identifiers, the cDNA also gained a universal primer site through template switching. TCRdb reprocessed the 5' RACE reads with MiXCR, giving one entry per CDR3 protein. The top ten clones hold around 3.1% of a sample with a few hundred thousand distinct CDR3 sequences, more than 9% of them seen once. V shed 1 base and J shed 2 bases, with 19 bases lying between them. Germline CDR1 reads SGHDT; CDR2 reads YYEEEE. The CDR3 consists of 17 residues. The sample was also linked to a second study, of yellow fever vaccine responses in identical twins.

J is TRBJ2-7 and V is TRBV5-6, with D perhaps matching TRBD2 (6 bases). Sequenced sample: PBMCs. The receptor comes from a woman under 30 in good health. The CDR3 spells CASSLSLGRETPYEQYF. CDR3 bases: TGTGCCAGCAGCTTGAGTTTGGGACGGGAGACTCCCTACGAGCAGTACTTC.